This T cell receptor (beta chain) came from a study of vaccination and CD4 T cells after COVID-19. Details on this clonotype: Its antigen is unidentified.

Sequencing of cultured CD4+ T cell DNA used the Oncomine TCR Beta short-read assay. Each CDR3 protein is one row after TCRdb ran MiXCR on the PCR reads. The sample includes some 5,000 distinct CDR3 sequences, 76% seen only once; the top ten take roughly 49%. CDR3 length equals 14 residues. Germline V gene sequence: CDR1 SGHVS, CDR2 FNYEAQ. Trimming at V came to 5 bases and at J to 6 bases, leaving 7 bases not matched to a gene. Study-wide results and limits: Convalescent patients displayed a median around 86% of reactive clones emerging only post-vaccination.

Stated treatment: approximately 9-day PBMC culture with coronavirus spike peptide pools or control peptides (ViraFEST assay). Sequencing was carried out using CD4+ T cells from blood, cultured in vitro. The source is a human donor who had recovered from COVID-19. V gene TRBV7-6 combines with J gene TRBJ2-7; TRBD1 matches 10 bases. CDR3 sequence: CASSEGTGAREQYF. CDR3 bases: TGTGCCAGCAGCGAGGGGACAGGGGCGCGCGAGCAGTACTTC. Full variable domain (rest looked up from reference TRBV7-6 and TRBJ2-7): GAGVSQSPRYKVTKRGQDVALRCDPISGHVSLYWYRQALGQGPEFLTYFNYEAQQDKSGLPNDRFSAERPEGSISTLTIQRTEQRDSAMYRCASSEGTGAREQYFGPGTRLTVT.